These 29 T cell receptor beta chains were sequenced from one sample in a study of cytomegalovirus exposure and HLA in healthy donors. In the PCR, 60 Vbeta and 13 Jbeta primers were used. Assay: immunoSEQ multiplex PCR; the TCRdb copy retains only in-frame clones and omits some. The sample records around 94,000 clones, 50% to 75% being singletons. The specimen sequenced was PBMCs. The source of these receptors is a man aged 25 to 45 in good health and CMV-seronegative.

CDR3 region: CASSRSGRGSDTQYF. Here the CDR3 DNA reads TGTGCCAGCAGTCGTAGCGGGAGGGGATCAGATACGCAGTATTTT. The chain couples TRBV27 to TRBJ2-3; 11 bases match TRBD2. The germline gives CDR1 MNHEY, CDR2 SMNVEV (reference sequence). Germline trimming cut 5 bases from V and 4 bases from J; bases unmatched to any gene: 5. The CDR3 loop spans 15 amino acids.

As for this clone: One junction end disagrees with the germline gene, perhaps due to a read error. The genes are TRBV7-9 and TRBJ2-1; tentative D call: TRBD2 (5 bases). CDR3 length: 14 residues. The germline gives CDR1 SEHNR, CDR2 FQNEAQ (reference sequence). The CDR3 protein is CSSSLATSRNEQFF. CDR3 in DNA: TGTTCCAGCAGCTTAGCGACTTCTAGGAATGAGCAGTTCTTC.

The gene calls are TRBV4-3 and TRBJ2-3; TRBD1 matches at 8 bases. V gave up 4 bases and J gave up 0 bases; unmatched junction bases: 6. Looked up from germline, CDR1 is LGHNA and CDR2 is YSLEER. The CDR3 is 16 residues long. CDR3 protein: CASSPHRGISTDTQYF. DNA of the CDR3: TGCGCCAGCAGCCCACACAGGGGGATTAGCACAGATACGCAGTATTTT.

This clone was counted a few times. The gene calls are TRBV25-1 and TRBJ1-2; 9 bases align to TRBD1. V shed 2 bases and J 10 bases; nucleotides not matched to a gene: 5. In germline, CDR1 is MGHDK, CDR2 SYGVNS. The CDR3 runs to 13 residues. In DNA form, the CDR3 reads TGTGCCAGCAGTGAAGGGGACAGGGTGTACTACACCTTC. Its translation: CASSEGDRVYYTF.

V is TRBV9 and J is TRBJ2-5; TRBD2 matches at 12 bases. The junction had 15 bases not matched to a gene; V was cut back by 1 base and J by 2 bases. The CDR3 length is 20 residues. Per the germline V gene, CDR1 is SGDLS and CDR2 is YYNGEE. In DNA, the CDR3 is TGTGCCAGCAGCGTATCCCCCCTAGCGGGGGGGACTGCCGATCAAGAGACCCAGTACTTC. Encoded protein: CASSVSPLAGGTADQETQYF.

The CDR3 sequence is CRGGDVHEQYF. CDR3 nucleotide sequence: TGCAGAGGAGGGGACGTCCACGAGCAGTACTTC. V is TRBV20-1 and J is TRBJ2-7; D may be TRBD2 (6 bases). Germline-derived CDR1 and CDR2 are DFQATT and SNEGSKA (reference sequence). The length of the CDR3 is 11 residues.

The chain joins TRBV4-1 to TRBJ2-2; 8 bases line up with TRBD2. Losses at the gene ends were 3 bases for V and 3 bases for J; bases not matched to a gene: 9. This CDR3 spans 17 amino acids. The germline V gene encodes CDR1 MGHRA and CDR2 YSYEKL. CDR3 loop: CASSHPLWREDTGELFF. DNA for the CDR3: TGCGCCAGCAGCCACCCTTTGTGGCGGGAGGACACCGGGGAGCTGTTTTTT.

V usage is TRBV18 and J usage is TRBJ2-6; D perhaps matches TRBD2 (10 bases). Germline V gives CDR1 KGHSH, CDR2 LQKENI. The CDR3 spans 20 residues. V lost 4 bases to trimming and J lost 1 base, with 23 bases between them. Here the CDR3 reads CASSRQGVVSGGSGANVLTF. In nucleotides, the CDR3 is TGTGCCAGCTCACGACAGGGGGTGGTTAGCGGGGGGTCTGGGGCCAACGTCCTGACTTTC.

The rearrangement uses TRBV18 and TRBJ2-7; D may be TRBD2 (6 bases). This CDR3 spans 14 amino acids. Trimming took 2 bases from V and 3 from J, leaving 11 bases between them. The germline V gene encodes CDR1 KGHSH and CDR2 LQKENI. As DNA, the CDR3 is TGTGCCAGCTCACCAACTAGCATAAGCTACGAGCAGTACTTC. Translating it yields CASSPTSISYEQYF.

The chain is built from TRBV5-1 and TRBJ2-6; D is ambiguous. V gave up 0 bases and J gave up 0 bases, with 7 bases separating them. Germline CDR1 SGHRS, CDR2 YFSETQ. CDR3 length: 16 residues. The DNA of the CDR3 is TGCGCCAGCAGCTTGGTCGGGTTCTCTGGGGCCAACGTCCTGACTTTC. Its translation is CASSLVGFSGANVLTF.

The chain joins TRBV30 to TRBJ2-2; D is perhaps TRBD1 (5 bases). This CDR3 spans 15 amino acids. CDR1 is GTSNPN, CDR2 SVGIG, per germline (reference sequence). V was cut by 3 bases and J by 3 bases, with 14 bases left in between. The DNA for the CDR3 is TGTGCCTGGAGGGGGAAGGGGTCGGACACCGGGGAGCTGTTTTTT. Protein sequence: CAWRGKGSDTGELFF.

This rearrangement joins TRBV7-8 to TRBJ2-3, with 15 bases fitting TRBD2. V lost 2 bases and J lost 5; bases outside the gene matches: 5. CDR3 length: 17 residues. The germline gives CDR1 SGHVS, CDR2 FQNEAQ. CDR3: CASSLRTSGGDVDTQYF. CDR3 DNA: TGTGCCAGCAGCTTACGGACTAGCGGGGGGGATGTAGATACGCAGTATTTT.

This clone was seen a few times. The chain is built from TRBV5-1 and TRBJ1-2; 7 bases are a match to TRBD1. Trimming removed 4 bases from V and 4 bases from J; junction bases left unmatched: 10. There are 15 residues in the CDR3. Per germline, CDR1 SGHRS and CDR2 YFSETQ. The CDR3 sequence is CASSPEVQGGYGYTF. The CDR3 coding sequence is TGCGCCAGCAGCCCGGAGGTTCAGGGGGGCTATGGCTACACCTTC.

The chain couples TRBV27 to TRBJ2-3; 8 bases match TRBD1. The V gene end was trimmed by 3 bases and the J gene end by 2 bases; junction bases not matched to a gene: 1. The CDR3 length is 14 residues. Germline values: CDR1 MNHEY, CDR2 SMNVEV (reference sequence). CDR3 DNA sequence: TGTGCCAGCAGTTTTCAGGGGGCCACAGATACGCAGTATTTT. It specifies CASSFQGATDTQYF.

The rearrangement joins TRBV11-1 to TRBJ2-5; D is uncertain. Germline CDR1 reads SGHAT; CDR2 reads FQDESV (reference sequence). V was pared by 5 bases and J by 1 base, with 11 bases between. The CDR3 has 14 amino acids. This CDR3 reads CASSHYEFQETQYF. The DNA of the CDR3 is TGTGCCAGCAGCCATTATGAGTTCCAAGAGACCCAGTACTTC.

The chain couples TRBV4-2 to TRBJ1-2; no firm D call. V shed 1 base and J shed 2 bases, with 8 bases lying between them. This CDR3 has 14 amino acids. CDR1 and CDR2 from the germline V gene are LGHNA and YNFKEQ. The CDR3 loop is CASSQGSRNYGYTF. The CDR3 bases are TGTGCCAGCAGCCAAGGATCACGGAACTATGGCTACACCTTC.

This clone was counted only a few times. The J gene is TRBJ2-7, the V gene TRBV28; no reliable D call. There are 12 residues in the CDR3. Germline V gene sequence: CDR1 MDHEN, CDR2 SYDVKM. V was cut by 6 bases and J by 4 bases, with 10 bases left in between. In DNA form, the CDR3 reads TGTGCCAGCAGCCGTAACTCTTACGAGCAGTACTTC. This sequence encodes CASSRNSYEQYF.

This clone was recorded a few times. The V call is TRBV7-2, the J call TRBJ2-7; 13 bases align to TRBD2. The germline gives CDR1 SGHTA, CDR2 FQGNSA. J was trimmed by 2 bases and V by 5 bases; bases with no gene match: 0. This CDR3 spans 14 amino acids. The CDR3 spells CASSGLAGAYEQYF. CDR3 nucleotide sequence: TGTGCCAGCAGCGGACTAGCGGGGGCCTACGAGCAGTACTTC.

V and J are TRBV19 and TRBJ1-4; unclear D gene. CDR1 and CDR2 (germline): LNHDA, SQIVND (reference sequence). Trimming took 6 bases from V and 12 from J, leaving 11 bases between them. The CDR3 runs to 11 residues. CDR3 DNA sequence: TGTGCCAGTAGCGGATTGAGGGAACTGTTTTTT. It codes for CASSGLRELFF.

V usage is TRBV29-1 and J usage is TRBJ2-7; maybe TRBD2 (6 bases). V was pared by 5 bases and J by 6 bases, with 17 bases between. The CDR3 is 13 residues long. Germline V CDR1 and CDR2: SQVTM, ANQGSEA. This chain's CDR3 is CSVLGERVTEQYF. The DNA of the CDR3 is TGCAGCGTTTTAGGGGAGCGGGTAACCGAGCAGTACTTC.

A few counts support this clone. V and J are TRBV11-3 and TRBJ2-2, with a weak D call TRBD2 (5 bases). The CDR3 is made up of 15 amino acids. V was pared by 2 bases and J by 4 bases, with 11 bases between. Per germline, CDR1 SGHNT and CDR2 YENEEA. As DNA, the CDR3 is TGTGCCAGCAGCTTAATTAGCGCGGGCACCGGGGAGCTGTTTTTT. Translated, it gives CASSLISAGTGELFF.

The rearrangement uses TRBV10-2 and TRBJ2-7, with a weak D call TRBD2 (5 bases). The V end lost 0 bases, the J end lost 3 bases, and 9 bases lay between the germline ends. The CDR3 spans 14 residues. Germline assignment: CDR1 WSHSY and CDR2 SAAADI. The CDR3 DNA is TGCGCCAGCAGTGAGTCCTACGGGAACTACGAGCAGTACTTC. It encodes CASSESYGNYEQYF.

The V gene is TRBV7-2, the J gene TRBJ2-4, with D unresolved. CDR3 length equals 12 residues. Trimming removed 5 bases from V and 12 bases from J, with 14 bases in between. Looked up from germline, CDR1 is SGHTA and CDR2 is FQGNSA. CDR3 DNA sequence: TGTGCCAGCAGCCGCGAGCTAGGTAATCAGTACTTC. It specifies CASSRELGNQYF.

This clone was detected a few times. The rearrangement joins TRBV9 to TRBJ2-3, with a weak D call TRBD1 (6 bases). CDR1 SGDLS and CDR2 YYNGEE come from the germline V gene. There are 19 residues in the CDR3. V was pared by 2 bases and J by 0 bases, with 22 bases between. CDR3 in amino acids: CASSVTWGQSRSSTDTQYF. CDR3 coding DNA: TGTGCCAGCAGCGTGACCTGGGGGCAAAGCCGTTCTAGCACAGATACGCAGTATTTT.

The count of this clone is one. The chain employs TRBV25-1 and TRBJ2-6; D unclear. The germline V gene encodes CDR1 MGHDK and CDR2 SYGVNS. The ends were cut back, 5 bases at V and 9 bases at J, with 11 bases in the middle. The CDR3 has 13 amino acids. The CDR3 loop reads CASSPPRFNVLTF. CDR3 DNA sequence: TGTGCCAGCAGTCCCCCTAGATTCAACGTCCTGACTTTC.

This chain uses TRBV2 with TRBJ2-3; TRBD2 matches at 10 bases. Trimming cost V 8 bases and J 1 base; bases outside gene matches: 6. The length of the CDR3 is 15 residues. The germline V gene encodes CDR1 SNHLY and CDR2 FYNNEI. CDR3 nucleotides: TGTGCCAGCCATCGACTAGCGGGTGGCACAGATACGCAGTATTTT. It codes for CASHRLAGGTDTQYF. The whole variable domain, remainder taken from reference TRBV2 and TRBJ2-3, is EPEVTQTPSHQVTQMGQEVILRCVPISNHLYFYWYRQILGQKVEFLVSFYNNEISEKSEIFDDQFSVERPDGSNFTLKIRSTKLEDSAMYFCASHRLAGGTDTQYFGPGTRLTVL.

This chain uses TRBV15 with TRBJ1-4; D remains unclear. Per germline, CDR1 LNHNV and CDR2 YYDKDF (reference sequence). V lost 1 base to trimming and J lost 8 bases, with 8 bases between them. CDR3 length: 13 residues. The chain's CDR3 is CATSRAIREKLFF. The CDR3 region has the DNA TGTGCCACCAGCAGAGCCATCCGGGAAAAACTGTTTTTT.

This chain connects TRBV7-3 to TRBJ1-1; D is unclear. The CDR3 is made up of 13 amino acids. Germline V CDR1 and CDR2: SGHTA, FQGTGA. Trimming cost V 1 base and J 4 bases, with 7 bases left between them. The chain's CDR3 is CASSLMPSTEAFF. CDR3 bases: TGTGCCAGCAGCTTAATGCCGAGCACTGAAGCTTTCTTT.

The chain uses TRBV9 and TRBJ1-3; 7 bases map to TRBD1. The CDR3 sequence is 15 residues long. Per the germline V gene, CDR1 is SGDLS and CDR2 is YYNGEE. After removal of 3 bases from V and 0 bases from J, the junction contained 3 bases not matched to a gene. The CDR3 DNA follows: TGTGCCAGCAGCGCGACAGGGCTCTCTGGAAACACCATATATTTT. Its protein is CASSATGLSGNTIYF.